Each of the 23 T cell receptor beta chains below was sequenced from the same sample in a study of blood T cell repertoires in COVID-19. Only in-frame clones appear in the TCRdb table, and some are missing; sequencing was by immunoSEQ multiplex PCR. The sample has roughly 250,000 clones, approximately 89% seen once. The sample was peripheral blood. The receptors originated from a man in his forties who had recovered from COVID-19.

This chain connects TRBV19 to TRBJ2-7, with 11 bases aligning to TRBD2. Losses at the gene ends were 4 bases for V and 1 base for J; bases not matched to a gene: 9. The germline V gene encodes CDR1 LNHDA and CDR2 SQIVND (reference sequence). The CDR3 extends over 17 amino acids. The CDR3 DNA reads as TGTGCCAGTAGTAACCCCTGGCTAGCGGGAGGATCCTACGAGCAGTACTTC. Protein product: CASSNPWLAGGSYEQYF.

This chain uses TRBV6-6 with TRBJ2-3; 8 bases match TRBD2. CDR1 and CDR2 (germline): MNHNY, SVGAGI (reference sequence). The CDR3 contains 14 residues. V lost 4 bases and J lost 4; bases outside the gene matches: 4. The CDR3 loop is CASSFGLAADTQYF. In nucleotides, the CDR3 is TGTGCCAGCAGTTTCGGACTAGCAGCAGATACGCAGTATTTT.

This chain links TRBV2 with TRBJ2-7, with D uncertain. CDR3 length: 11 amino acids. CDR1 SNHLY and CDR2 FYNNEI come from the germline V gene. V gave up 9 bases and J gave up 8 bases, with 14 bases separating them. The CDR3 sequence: CASSRPTQQYF. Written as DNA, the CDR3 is TGTGCCAGTAGTAGACCGACACAGCAGTACTTC.

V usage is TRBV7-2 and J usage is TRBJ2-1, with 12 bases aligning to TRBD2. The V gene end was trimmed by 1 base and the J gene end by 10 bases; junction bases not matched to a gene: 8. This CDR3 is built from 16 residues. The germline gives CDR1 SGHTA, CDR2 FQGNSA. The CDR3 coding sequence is TGTGCCAGCAGCTTAGAGACTAGCGGGAGATCATGGGAGCAGTTCTTC. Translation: CASSLETSGRSWEQFF.

Here the CDR3 reads CASSLGGPYEQFF. CDR3 DNA sequence: TGTGCCAGCAGCTTAGGGGGGCCGTATGAGCAGTTCTTC. The chain couples TRBV11-2 to TRBJ2-1, with D possibly being TRBD1 (6 bases). Trimming removed 1 base from V and 8 bases from J, with 9 bases in between. CDR1 is SGHAT, CDR2 FQNNGV, per germline. The CDR3 has 13 residues.

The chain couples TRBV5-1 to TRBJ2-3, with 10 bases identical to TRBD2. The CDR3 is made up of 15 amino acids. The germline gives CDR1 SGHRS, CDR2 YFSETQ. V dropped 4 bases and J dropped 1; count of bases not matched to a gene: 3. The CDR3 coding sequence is TGCGCCAGCAGCGGACTAGCGGATCGCACAGATACGCAGTATTTT. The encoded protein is CASSGLADRTDTQYF. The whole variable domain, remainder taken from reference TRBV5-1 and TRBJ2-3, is KAGVTQTPRYLIKTRGQQVTLSCSPISGHRSVSWYQQTPGQGLQFLFEYFSETQRNKGNFPGRFSGRQFSNSRSEMNVSTLELGDSALYLCASSGLADRTDTQYFGPGTRLTVL.

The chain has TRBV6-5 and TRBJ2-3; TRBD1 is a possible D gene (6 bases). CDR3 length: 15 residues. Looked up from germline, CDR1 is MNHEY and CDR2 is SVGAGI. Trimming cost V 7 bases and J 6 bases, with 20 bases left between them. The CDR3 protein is CASTPQGSVFDTQYF. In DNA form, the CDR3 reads TGTGCCAGCACCCCACAGGGTTCGGTGTTCGATACGCAGTATTTT.

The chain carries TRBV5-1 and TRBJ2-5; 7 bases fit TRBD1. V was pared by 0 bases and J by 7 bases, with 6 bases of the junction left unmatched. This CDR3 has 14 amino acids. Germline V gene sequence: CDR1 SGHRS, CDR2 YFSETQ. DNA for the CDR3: TGCGCCAGCAGCTTGGGACAGGGTGTCGCGACCCAGTACTTC. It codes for CASSLGQGVATQYF.

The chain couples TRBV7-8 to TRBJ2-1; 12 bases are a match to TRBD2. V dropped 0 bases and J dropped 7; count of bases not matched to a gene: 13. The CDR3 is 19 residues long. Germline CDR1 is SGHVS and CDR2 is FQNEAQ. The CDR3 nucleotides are TGTGCCAGCAGCTTAGCACCGACCGGACTAGCGGGACGCGGTAATGAGCAGTTCTTC. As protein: CASSLAPTGLAGRGNEQFF.

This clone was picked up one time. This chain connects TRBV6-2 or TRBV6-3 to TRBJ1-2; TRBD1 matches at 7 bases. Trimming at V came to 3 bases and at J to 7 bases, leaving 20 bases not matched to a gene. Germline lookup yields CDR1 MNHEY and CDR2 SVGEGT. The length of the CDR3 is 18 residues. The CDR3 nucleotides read TGTGCCAGCAGTTATTTAGTCGATCTCCGGGACAGTTCTATTGGCTACACCTTC. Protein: CASSYLVDLRDSSIGYTF.

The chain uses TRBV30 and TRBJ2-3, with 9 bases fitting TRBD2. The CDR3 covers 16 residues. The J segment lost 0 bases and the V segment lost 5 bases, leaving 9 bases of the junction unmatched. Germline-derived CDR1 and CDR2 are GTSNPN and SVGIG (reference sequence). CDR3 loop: CAWGFLAGSSTDTQYF. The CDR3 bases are TGTGCCTGGGGATTCCTAGCGGGGAGCAGCACAGATACGCAGTATTTT.

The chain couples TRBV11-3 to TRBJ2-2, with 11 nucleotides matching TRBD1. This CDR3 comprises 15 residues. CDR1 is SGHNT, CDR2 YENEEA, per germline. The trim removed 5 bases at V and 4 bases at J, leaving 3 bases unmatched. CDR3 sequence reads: CASSGQGAATGELFF. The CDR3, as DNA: TGTGCCAGCAGCGGACAGGGGGCTGCCACCGGGGAGCTGTTTTTT.

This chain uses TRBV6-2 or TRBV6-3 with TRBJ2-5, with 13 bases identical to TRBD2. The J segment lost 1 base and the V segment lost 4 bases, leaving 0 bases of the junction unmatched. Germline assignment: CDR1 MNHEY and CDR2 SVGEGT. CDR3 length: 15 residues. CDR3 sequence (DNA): TGTGCCAGCAGTTGGACTAGCGGGAGCCAAGAGACCCAGTACTTC. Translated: CASSWTSGSQETQYF.

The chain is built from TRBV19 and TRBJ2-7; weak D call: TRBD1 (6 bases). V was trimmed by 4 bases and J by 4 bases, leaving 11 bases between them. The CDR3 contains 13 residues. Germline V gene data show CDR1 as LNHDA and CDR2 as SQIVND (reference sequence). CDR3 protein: CASSKGQGYEQYF. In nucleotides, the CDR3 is TGTGCCAGTAGTAAAGGTCAGGGGTACGAGCAGTACTTC.

The CDR3 bases are TGTGCCAGCAGTCTCGGACAGGGGGGAAGCTCCTACGAGCAGTACTTC. Translation: CASSLGQGGSSYEQYF. The chain is built from TRBV27 and TRBJ2-7, with 10 nucleotides matching TRBD1. V lost 5 bases to trimming and J lost 0 bases; unmatched junction nucleotides: 7. The CDR3 length is 16 residues. The germline CDR1 and CDR2 sequences are MNHEY and SMNVEV (reference sequence).

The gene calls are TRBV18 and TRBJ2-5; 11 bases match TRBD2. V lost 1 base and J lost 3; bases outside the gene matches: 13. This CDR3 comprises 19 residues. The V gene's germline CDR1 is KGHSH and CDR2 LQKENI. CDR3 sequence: CASSPLLLAGVMGKETQYF. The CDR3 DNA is TGTGCCAGCTCACCACTTCTACTAGCGGGAGTAATGGGTAAAGAGACCCAGTACTTC.

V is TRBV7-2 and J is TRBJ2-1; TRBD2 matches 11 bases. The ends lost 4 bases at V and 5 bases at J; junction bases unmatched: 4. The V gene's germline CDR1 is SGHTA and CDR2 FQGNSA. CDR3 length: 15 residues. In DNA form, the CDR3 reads TGTGCCAGCAGCTCTAGCGGGGGGCAGAACAATGAGCAGTTCTTC. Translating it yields CASSSSGGQNNEQFF.

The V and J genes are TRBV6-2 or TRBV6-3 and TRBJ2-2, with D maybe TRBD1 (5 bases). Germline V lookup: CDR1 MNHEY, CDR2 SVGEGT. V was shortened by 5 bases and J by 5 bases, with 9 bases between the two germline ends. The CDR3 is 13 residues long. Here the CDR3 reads CASSPKGTGELFF. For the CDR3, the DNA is TGTGCCAGCAGTCCGAAGGGGACCGGGGAGCTGTTTTTT.

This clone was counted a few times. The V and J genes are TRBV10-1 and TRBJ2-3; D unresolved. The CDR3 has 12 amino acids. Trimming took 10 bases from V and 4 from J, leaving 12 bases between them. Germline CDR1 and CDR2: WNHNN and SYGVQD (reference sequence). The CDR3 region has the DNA TGCGCCACCACCATACAGTCAGATACGCAGTATTTT. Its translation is CATTIQSDTQYF.

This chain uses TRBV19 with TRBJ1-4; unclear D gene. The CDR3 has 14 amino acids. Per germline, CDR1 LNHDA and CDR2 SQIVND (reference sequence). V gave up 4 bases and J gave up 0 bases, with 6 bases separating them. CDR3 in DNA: TGTGCCAGTAGTAGGGCTGCAACTAATGAAAAACTGTTTTTT. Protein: CASSRAATNEKLFF.

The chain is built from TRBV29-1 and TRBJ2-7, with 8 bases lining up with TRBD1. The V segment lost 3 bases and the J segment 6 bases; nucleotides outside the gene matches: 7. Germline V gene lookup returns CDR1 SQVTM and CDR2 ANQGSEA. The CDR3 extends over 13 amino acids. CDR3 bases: TGCAGCGTTGACCTAGGACAGGGCCGCGAGCAGTACTTC. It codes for CSVDLGQGREQYF.

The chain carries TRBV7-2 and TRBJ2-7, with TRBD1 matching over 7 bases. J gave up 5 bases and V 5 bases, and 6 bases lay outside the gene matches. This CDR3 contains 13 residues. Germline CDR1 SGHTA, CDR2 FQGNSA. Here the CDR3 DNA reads TGTGCCAGCAGCGTAGACAGGGTGGACGAGCAGTACTTC. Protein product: CASSVDRVDEQYF.

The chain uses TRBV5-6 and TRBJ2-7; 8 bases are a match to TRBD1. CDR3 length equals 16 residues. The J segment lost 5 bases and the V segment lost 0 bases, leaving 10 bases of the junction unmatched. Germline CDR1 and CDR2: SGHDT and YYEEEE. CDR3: CASSLGGGQGVHEQYF. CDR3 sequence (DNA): TGTGCCAGCAGCTTGGGGGGCGGACAGGGTGTCCACGAGCAGTACTTC. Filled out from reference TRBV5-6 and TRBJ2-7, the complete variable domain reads DAGVTQSPTHLIKTRGQQVTLRCSPKSGHDTVSWYQQALGQGPQFIFQYYEEEERQRGNFPDRFSGHQFPNYSSELNVNALLLGDSALYLCASSLGGGQGVHEQYFGPGTRLTVT.